These T cell receptor beta chains were read from a single sample in a study of blood T cell repertoires in COVID-19. This table comes from immunoSEQ multiplex PCR, and its TCRdb copy is limited to in-frame clones, with some not included. This table has roughly 230,000 clones, 80% to 90% appearing once. The sample comprised PBMCs or T cells enriched from blood (not recorded which). Source of these receptors: a man aged 25-45 years in a cohort exposed to, infected with or recovered from COVID-19 (not recorded which). CDR3s include the opening cysteine and the closing phenylalanine or tryptophan. The D gene is left open where the match is weak. Expanded clones are given a class, and other clones once, few, many or no size at all.

>.|.|TRBV11-2|TRBJ2-2
CASSLDLRGANTGELFF
TGTGCCAGCAGCTTAGATCTCAGGGGCGCGAACACCGGGGAGCTGTTTTTT
>.|.|TRBV7-9|TRBJ2-3
CASSAGPPGEADTQYF
TGTGCCAGCAGCGCCGGACCCCCGGGAGAAGCAGATACGCAGTATTTT
>.|few|TRBV2|TRBJ1-1
CASRLNRVLRAFF
TGTGCCAGCAGGTTAAACAGGGTGCTGCGGGCTTTCTTT
>TRBD1|.|TRBV5-4|TRBJ2-7
CASMSRGFNEQYF
TGTGCCAGCATGTCCAGGGGGTTCAACGAGCAGTACTTC
>TRBD1|.|TRBV28|TRBJ1-2
CASSSGTGGRKGYTF
TGTGCCAGCAGTTCCGGGACAGGGGGTCGAAAAGGCTACACCTTC
>TRBD1|.|TRBV7-2|TRBJ2-5
CASRAPGAGGETQYF
TGTGCCAGCAGAGCACCAGGGGCAGGGGGCGAGACCCAGTACTTC
>.|.|TRBV5-1|TRBJ2-7
CASSLLSSYEQYF
TGCGCCAGCAGCTTACTGAGCTCCTACGAGCAGTACTTC
>.|.|TRBV27|TRBJ1-5
CASSPAGAYNQPQHF
TGTGCCAGCAGTCCCGCAGGGGCGTACAATCAGCCCCAGCATTTT
>.|.|TRBV10-3|TRBJ1-1
CAISEVTGNTEAFF
TGTGCCATCAGTGAGGTGACAGGGAACACTGAAGCTTTCTTT
>.|.|TRBV12-3/TRBV12-4|TRBJ2-3
CASLRRREDTQYF
TGTGCCAGCCTCCGAAGACGGGAGGATACGCAGTATTTT
>.|.|TRBV3-1/TRBV3-2|TRBJ1-2
CASSQETSARTF
TGTGCCAGCAGCCAAGAAACATCCGCCCGCACCTTC
>.|.|TRBV28|TRBJ1-5
CASSPTDRLISNQPQHF
TGTGCCAGCAGTCCGACAGACCGACTGATTAGCAATCAGCCCCAGCATTTT
>TRBD2|.|TRBV27|TRBJ2-7
CASSSILGAGAPDEQYF
TGTGCCAGCAGCTCTATCTTGGGAGCGGGGGCCCCGGACGAGCAGTACTTC
>.|.|TRBV7-2|TRBJ1-1
CASSLAQGTEAFF
TGTGCCAGCAGCTTAGCGCAGGGCACTGAAGCTTTCTTT
>.|.|TRBV9|TRBJ2-5
CASSPRASPETQYF
TGTGCCAGCAGCCCCAGGGCCTCCCCCGAGACCCAGTACTTC
>TRBD1|.|TRBV7-3|TRBJ1-6
CASSLTAGGNSPLHF
TGTGCCAGCAGCTTAACGGCAGGGGGTAATTCACCCCTCCACTTT
>.|.|TRBV2|TRBJ2-5
CASRGQGRVETQYF
TGTGCCAGCAGAGGTCAGGGAAGGGTAGAGACCCAGTACTTC
>TRBD2|.|TRBV7-9|TRBJ2-1
CASSSSPPLAGVYNEQFF
TGTGCCAGCAGCTCCAGCCCCCCACTAGCGGGAGTCTACAATGAGCAGTTCTTC
>TRBD1|.|TRBV5-1|TRBJ2-2
CASSWTGSTGELFF
TGCGCCAGCAGCTGGACAGGATCCACCGGGGAGCTGTTTTTT
>.|.|TRBV19|TRBJ2-7
CASSIGENFPYEQYF
TGTGCCAGTAGTATAGGAGAAAATTTCCCCTACGAGCAGTACTTC
>.|.|TRBV4-1|TRBJ1-1
CASSQEGTRLGGF
TGCGCCAGCAGCCAAGAAGGGACTAGATTGGGGGGCTTT
>TRBD2|.|TRBV3-1/TRBV3-2|TRBJ2-7
CASSQGAGLRAYEQYF
TGTGCCAGCAGCCAAGGAGCGGGACTCAGGGCCTACGAGCAGTACTTC
>.|.|TRBV10-2|TRBJ1-5
CASSELGRNQPQHF
TGCGCCAGCAGTGAGTTGGGCCGTAATCAGCCCCAGCATTTT
>TRBD1|once|TRBV18|TRBJ2-3
CASSRLTGVPSPDTQYF
TGTGCCAGCTCACGGTTAACAGGGGTTCCCTCGCCAGATACGCAGTATTTT
>.|.|TRBV3-1/TRBV3-2|TRBJ2-7
CASSRVAGGAIYEQYF
TGTGCCAGCAGCCGTGTGGCGGGCGGGGCTATCTACGAGCAGTACTTC
>TRBD1|.|TRBV19|TRBJ1-1
CASGQGGLEAFF
TGTGCCAGCGGACAGGGAGGCCTTGAAGCTTTCTTT
>TRBD2|once|TRBV5-1|TRBJ2-1
CASSPGLAGHNEQFF
TGCGCCAGCAGCCCGGGACTAGCGGGACACAATGAGCAGTTCTTC
>.|.|TRBV19|TRBJ2-1
CASSLTGTTNEQFF
TGTGCCAGTAGTCTCACCGGGACAACCAATGAGCAGTTCTTC
>TRBD1|.|TRBV19|TRBJ1-1
CASSSHGTGPAFF
TGTGCCAGTAGTTCGCACGGGACAGGGCCGGCTTTCTTT
>.|.|TRBV12-1|TRBJ2-3
CASSQAGGTDTQYF
TGTGCCAGCAGCCAAGCGGGAGGCACAGATACGCAGTATTTT
>TRBD2|.|TRBV24-1|TRBJ2-3
CATSESAGTSSNTQYF
TGTGCCACCAGTGAGAGTGCGGGGACTAGTTCTAATACGCAGTATTTT
>.|once|TRBV5-1|TRBJ2-1
CASSLGLEGPYNEQFF
TGCGCCAGCAGCTTGGGGTTAGAGGGCCCCTACAATGAGCAGTTCTTC
>.|.|TRBV25-1|TRBJ1-2
CASSRTVGGGYTF
TGTGCCAGCAGCCGGACGGTGGGGGGTGGCTACACCTTC
>TRBD1|.|TRBV3-1/TRBV3-2|TRBJ2-3
CASSQGTGSNTQYF
TGTGCCAGCAGCCAAGGGACAGGCTCAAATACGCAGTATTTT
>.|.|TRBV5-1|TRBJ2-1
CASSLVVLGDEQFF
TGCGCCAGCAGCTTGGTCGTCCTAGGCGATGAGCAGTTCTTC
>.|.|TRBV7-9|TRBJ1-1
CASSSGAGAGTEAFF
TGTGCCAGCAGCTCCGGGGCAGGGGCCGGCACTGAAGCTTTCTTT
>TRBD2|few|TRBV7-3|TRBJ2-1
CASSLGRLAGAQDEQFF
TGTGCCAGCAGCTTGGGGAGACTAGCGGGAGCTCAGGATGAGCAGTTCTTC
>.|.|TRBV11-2|TRBJ2-7
CASSPLSGRIYEQYF
TGTGCCAGCAGCCCGCTAAGCGGCAGGATCTACGAGCAGTACTTC
>TRBD1|.|TRBV2|TRBJ1-5
CASSWTGASNQPQHF
TGTGCCAGCAGCTGGACAGGGGCGAGCAATCAGCCCCAGCATTTT
>TRBD1|once|TRBV7-2|TRBJ2-7
CASSSGTGGSDQYEQYF
TGTGCCAGCAGCTCCGGGACAGGGGGCTCCGATCAGTACGAGCAGTACTTC
>.|.|TRBV28|TRBJ2-5
CATYSRPEGETQYF
TGTGCCACTTACAGCCGGCCCGAGGGAGAGACCCAGTACTTC
>.|.|TRBV7-2|TRBJ1-3
CASSLGGLLSSGNTIYF
TGTGCCAGCAGCTTAGGGGGGCTCCTAAGCTCTGGAAACACCATATATTTT
>TRBD2|.|TRBV2|TRBJ2-2
CASRGLAPVHANTGELFF
TGTGCCAGCAGGGGACTAGCCCCAGTTCACGCGAACACCGGGGAGCTGTTTTTT
>TRBD1|.|TRBV2|TRBJ1-5
CASREQGAGNQPQHF
TGTGCCAGCAGAGAACAGGGGGCGGGTAATCAGCCCCAGCATTTT